The following is a T cell receptor beta chain sequence with its context. Those who donated, Caucasian adults without exception, all lived in Nashville, Tennessee. Deep was the level used in running the assay. Clones were read by immunoSEQ multiplex PCR, and TCRdb kept only the in-frame ones, dropping some. Of about 690,000 clones listed, 80% to 95% are singletons. CDR1 SQVTM and CDR2 ANQGSEA come from the germline V gene. Trimming removed 7 bases from V and 5 bases from J; junction bases left unmatched: 11. CDR3 length: 14 amino acids. This entry comes from a study of shared clonotypes between healthy human individuals.

Sequencing was performed on memory CD8+ T cells from PBMCs. Described subset: CD45RO+ cells pooled with CCR7-negative TemRA cells. V usage is TRBV29-1 and J usage is TRBJ2-7; 10 bases line up with TRBD1. The receptor's source is a man between 18 and 35 years old in good health. Some clones in this sample may be carry-over from other donors' samples. This chain's CDR3 is CSGILGDRGHEQYF. The DNA for the CDR3 is TGCAGCGGTATTTTGGGGGACAGGGGCCACGAGCAGTACTTC.